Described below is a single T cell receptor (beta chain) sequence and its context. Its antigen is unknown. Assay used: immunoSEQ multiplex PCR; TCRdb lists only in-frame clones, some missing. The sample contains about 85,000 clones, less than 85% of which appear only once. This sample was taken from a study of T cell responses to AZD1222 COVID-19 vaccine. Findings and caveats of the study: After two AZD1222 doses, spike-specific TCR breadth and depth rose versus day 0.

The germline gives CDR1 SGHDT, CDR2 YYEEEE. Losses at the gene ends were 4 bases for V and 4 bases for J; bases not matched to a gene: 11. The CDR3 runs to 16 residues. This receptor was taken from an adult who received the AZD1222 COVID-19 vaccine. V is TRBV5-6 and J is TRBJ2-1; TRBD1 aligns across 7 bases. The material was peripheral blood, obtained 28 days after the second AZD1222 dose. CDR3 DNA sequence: TGTGCCAGCAGCCGTGCGAGGGACAGAGTTTACAATGAGCAGTTCTTC. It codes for CASSRARDRVYNEQFF.